The 26 T cell receptor beta chains below all came from one sample that was sequenced in a study of blood T cell repertoires in COVID-19. Assay used: immunoSEQ multiplex PCR; TCRdb lists only in-frame clones, some missing. The repertoire holds about 200,000 clones, under 90% seen once, with roughly 4% in the top ten. Sequenced sample: PBMCs or T cells enriched from blood (not recorded which). The receptors here all came from a woman younger than 45 with acute COVID-19.

This clone appeared a single time. The rearrangement joins TRBV9 to TRBJ2-3; 7 bases are shared with TRBD1. The CDR3 consists of 15 residues. V was pared by 1 base and J by 5 bases, with 7 bases of the junction left unmatched. CDR1 and CDR2 from the germline V gene are SGDLS and YYNGEE. The CDR3 DNA follows: TGTGCCAGCAGCGTACGAGGGGGCCGGGAAGATACGCAGTATTTT. Amino acid sequence: CASSVRGGREDTQYF.

The genes are TRBV5-4 and TRBJ2-3; D possibly corresponds to TRBD2 (6 bases). The CDR3 loop spans 14 amino acids. The germline V gene encodes CDR1 SGHNT and CDR2 YYREEE (reference sequence). The germline V and J ends were trimmed by 3 bases and 0 bases, with 8 bases remaining between them. CDR3 amino acids: CASSSGTSTDTQYF. The CDR3 DNA reads as TGTGCCAGCAGCTCCGGGACTAGCACAGATACGCAGTATTTT.

V and J are TRBV19 and TRBJ2-7; 10 bases agree with TRBD1. The CDR3 extends over 16 amino acids. V lost 5 bases, J lost 2 bases, and 9 bases stayed unmatched. In germline, CDR1 is LNHDA, CDR2 SQIVND (reference sequence). This chain's CDR3 is CASSDPRDRGAYEQYF. The CDR3 coding sequence is TGTGCCAGTAGTGACCCCCGGGACAGGGGTGCCTACGAGCAGTACTTC.

This chain joins TRBV5-6 and TRBJ2-3; D may be TRBD2 (5 bases). CDR3 length: 15 amino acids. Deletions cut 6 bases from V and 0 bases from J, with 14 bases between. Germline V CDR1 and CDR2: SGHDT, YYEEEE. This CDR3 is CASTGWGVSTDTQYF. CDR3 sequence (DNA): TGTGCCAGCACTGGTTGGGGAGTCAGCACAGATACGCAGTATTTT.

The chain couples TRBV18 to TRBJ2-7, with 9 bases aligning to TRBD1. Germline CDR1 reads KGHSH; CDR2 reads LQKENI. Losses at the gene ends were 0 bases for V and 6 bases for J; bases not matched to a gene: 3. The CDR3 has 14 residues. CDR3: CASSPPTTGGEQYF. CDR3 bases: TGTGCCAGCTCACCACCAACGACAGGGGGCGAGCAGTACTTC.

The V gene is TRBV30, the J gene TRBJ1-6, with D perhaps matching TRBD1 (6 bases). The CDR3 sequence is 15 residues long. Germline V gene sequence: CDR1 GTSNPN, CDR2 SVGIG (reference sequence). V was cut by 4 bases and J by 9 bases, with 19 bases left in between. CDR3 amino acids: CAWNVLQGIGSPLHF. The CDR3 DNA is TGTGCCTGGAACGTGCTACAGGGAATTGGTTCACCCCTCCACTTT.

This clone was observed a handful of times. The same CDR3 also results from other DNA sequences found in this sample. This chain joins TRBV6-4 and TRBJ2-3, with 11 bases aligning to TRBD2. This CDR3 is built from 13 residues. V was pared by 9 bases and J by 5 bases, with 4 bases of the junction left unmatched. CDR1 and CDR2 (germline): MRHNA, SNTAGT. The CDR3 region has the DNA TGTGCCAGTAGCGGGGGGGCCAAAGATACGCAGTATTTT. It encodes CASSGGAKDTQYF.

The sample holds a few counts of this clone. The chain couples TRBV12-3 or TRBV12-4 to TRBJ1-1; D not resolved. Trimming removed 5 bases at V and 11 bases at J, with 15 bases between. The CDR3 loop spans 12 amino acids. The CDR3 region is CASSLDSGRAFF. Here the CDR3 DNA reads TGTGCCAGCAGTCTGGACTCAGGTAGGGCTTTCTTT.

The chain uses TRBV9 and TRBJ2-1; D is uncertain. The germline gives CDR1 SGDLS, CDR2 YYNGEE. The CDR3 is 14 amino acids. Trimming removed 4 bases at V and 0 bases at J, with 8 bases between. The CDR3 spells CASSSSTSYNEQFF. The CDR3 region has the DNA TGTGCCAGCAGCTCCTCTACCTCCTACAATGAGCAGTTCTTC.

The chain joins TRBV27 to TRBJ1-2, with 8 bases identical to TRBD1. With V trimmed by 4 bases and J by 6 bases, 10 bases remained unmatched. Germline V gives CDR1 MNHEY, CDR2 SMNVEV (reference sequence). CDR3 size: 15 residues. For the CDR3, the DNA is TGTGCCAGCAGTTCCCAGGGGGCGAAGAATAATGGCTACACCTTC. Translation: CASSSQGAKNNGYTF.

The genes are TRBV5-6 and TRBJ1-2, with 8 positions matching TRBD1. Trimming took 4 bases from V and 0 from J; bases not matched to a gene: 8. The CDR3 totals 16 residues. Germline assignment: CDR1 SGHDT and CDR2 YYEEEE. CDR3 coding DNA: TGTGCCAGCAGCCCGTCGACAGGGGATACTAACTATGGCTACACCTTC. Its translation: CASSPSTGDTNYGYTF.

The chain recombines TRBV25-1 with TRBJ2-2; TRBD2 matches at 9 bases. From germline, CDR1 is MGHDK and CDR2 SYGVNS. Trimming removed 3 bases from V and 3 bases from J; junction bases left unmatched: 11. CDR3 length equals 18 residues. CDR3 region: CASSDPGLARGDTGELFF. CDR3 sequence (DNA): TGTGCCAGCAGTGACCCGGGACTAGCTAGGGGTGACACCGGGGAGCTGTTTTTT.

In its sample, this clone was seen once. The rearrangement joins TRBV5-4 to TRBJ1-1; D possibly corresponds to TRBD1 (5 bases). Germline loops: CDR1 SGHNT, CDR2 YYREEE (reference sequence). The V gene lost 2 bases and the J gene lost 12 bases, with 17 bases spanning the gap. The CDR3 totals 13 residues. The CDR3: CASSFQEGRTPFF. CDR3 nucleotide sequence: TGTGCCAGCAGCTTCCAGGAGGGGAGGACGCCTTTCTTT.

This chain links TRBV7-2 with TRBJ2-5; 11 nucleotides line up with TRBD2. V shed 4 bases, J shed 14 bases, and the junction held 9 bases outside the gene matches. The CDR3 spans 13 residues. Looked up from germline, CDR1 is SGHTA and CDR2 is FQGNSA. The CDR3 loop is CASSWDSGGGVYF. The CDR3 DNA reads TGTGCCAGCAGCTGGGATAGCGGGGGGGGTGTATACTTC. Using reference TRBV7-2 and TRBJ2-5 for the parts outside the CDR3, the full variable domain is GAGVSQSPSNKVTEKGKDVELRCDPISGHTALYWYRQSLGQGLEFLIYFQGNSAPDKSGLPSDRFSAERTGGSVSTLTIQRTQQEDSAVYLCASSWDSGGGVYFGPGTRLLVL.

The chain carries TRBV7-2 and TRBJ1-1; no clear D gene. The CDR3 has 12 amino acids. Germline CDR1 reads SGHTA; CDR2 reads FQGNSA. The ends were cut back, 6 bases at V and 0 bases at J, with 5 bases in the middle. The CDR3 coding sequence is TGTGCCAGCAGGAGAGTGAACACTGAAGCTTTCTTT. This encodes CASRRVNTEAFF. The entire variable domain, with the rest obtained from reference TRBV7-2 and TRBJ1-1, is as follows: GAGVSQSPSNKVTEKGKDVELRCDPISGHTALYWYRQSLGQGLEFLIYFQGNSAPDKSGLPSDRFSAERTGGSVSTLTIQRTQQEDSAVYLCASRRVNTEAFFGQGTRLTVV.

J is TRBJ1-1 and V is TRBV5-4; the match to TRBD1 covers 7 bases. Trimming removed 4 bases from V and 6 bases from J; junction bases left unmatched: 3. From germline, CDR1 is SGHNT and CDR2 YYREEE (reference sequence). This CDR3 is 12 amino acids long. CDR3: CASSRGQAEAFF. Here the CDR3 DNA reads TGTGCCAGCAGCCGCGGACAGGCTGAAGCTTTCTTT.

The rearrangement uses TRBV5-1 and TRBJ2-2; weak D call: TRBD1 (6 bases). V gave up 4 bases and J gave up 2 bases, with 15 bases separating them. The germline gives CDR1 SGHRS, CDR2 YFSETQ. The CDR3 contains 16 residues. The CDR3 DNA reads TGCGCCAGCAGCCATACCCGACAGGCAAACACCGGGGAGCTGTTTTTT. This translates into CASSHTRQANTGELFF.

The V and J genes are TRBV28 and TRBJ2-3; perhaps TRBD2 as D (6 bases). The CDR3 spans 16 residues. CDR1 is MDHEN and CDR2 is SYDVKM in the germline V gene. V gave up 5 bases and J gave up 11 bases, with 26 bases separating them. The CDR3 DNA is TGTGCCAGCAGTCCGTCCATAGCGGAGACCGTGCGGGGGCAGTATTTT. It codes for CASSPSIAETVRGQYF.

This clone was seen a single time. The chain is built from TRBV18 and TRBJ1-4, with D possibly being TRBD1 (5 bases). The CDR3 sequence is 15 residues long. V was shortened by 6 bases and J by 3 bases, with 14 bases between the two germline ends. Germline lookup yields CDR1 KGHSH and CDR2 LQKENI. The CDR3 region is CASSQARGSNEKLFF. The CDR3, as DNA: TGTGCCAGCTCCCAGGCAAGGGGTTCTAATGAAAAACTGTTTTTT. The variable domain in full, completed from reference TRBV18 and TRBJ1-4, reads NAGVMQNPRHLVRRRGQEARLRCSPMKGHSHVYWYRQLPEEGLKFMVYLQKENIIDESGMPKERFSAEFPKEGPSILRIQQVVRGDSAAYFCASSQARGSNEKLFFGSGTQLSVL.

This chain uses TRBV7-2 with TRBJ2-7; D not certain. The CDR3 covers 12 residues. V was shortened by 4 bases and J by 0 bases, with 4 bases between the two germline ends. The germline V gene has CDR1 SGHTA and CDR2 FQGNSA. CDR3 region: CASSSSSYEQYF. The CDR3, as DNA: TGTGCCAGCAGCTCTAGCTCCTACGAGCAGTACTTC.

The rearrangement joins TRBV6-1 to TRBJ2-7, with TRBD1 matching over 7 bases. V shed 1 base and J 0 bases; nucleotides not matched to a gene: 3. Germline V CDR1 and CDR2: MNHNS, SASEGT. The CDR3 consists of 15 residues. DNA of the CDR3: TGTGCCAGCAGTGAAGACAGGGGCCCCTCCTACGAGCAGTACTTC. Translation gives CASSEDRGPSYEQYF.

V usage is TRBV10-2 and J usage is TRBJ2-2, with D possibly being TRBD2 (5 bases). There are 13 residues in the CDR3. V gave up 6 bases and J gave up 6 bases, with 11 bases separating them. Germline CDR1 is WSHSY and CDR2 is SAAADI. As DNA, the CDR3 is TGCGCCAGCAGCCCCGTGAGGGCCGGGGAGCTGTTTTTT. This translates into CASSPVRAGELFF.

The gene calls are TRBV11-2 and TRBJ1-4; 7 bases are a match to TRBD1. The CDR3 extends over 12 amino acids. The ends lost 5 bases at V and 8 bases at J; junction bases unmatched: 2. Germline V lookup: CDR1 SGHAT, CDR2 FQNNGV. For the CDR3, the DNA is TGTGCCAGCAGCCCAGGGGGGGAAAAACTGTTTTTT. Its translation: CASSPGGEKLFF.

The gene calls are TRBV7-6 and TRBJ2-1; a possible D gene is TRBD1 (9 bases). Germline loops: CDR1 SGHVS, CDR2 FNYEAQ. The germline V and J ends were trimmed by 3 bases and 5 bases, with 23 bases remaining between them. CDR3 size: 18 residues. The chain's CDR3 is CASSLMRGDRAPHNEQFF. The CDR3 bases are TGTGCCAGCAGCTTGATGCGGGGGGACAGGGCCCCCCACAATGAGCAGTTCTTC.

The J gene is TRBJ2-1, the V gene TRBV7-9; 8 nucleotides match TRBD1. The CDR3 is made up of 15 amino acids. Trimming cost V 5 bases and J 7 bases; bases outside gene matches: 10. Germline CDR1 reads SEHNR; CDR2 reads FQNEAQ (reference sequence). CDR3 region: CASSNRQGRYNEQFF. The CDR3 region has the DNA TGTGCCAGCAGCAATAGACAGGGGAGGTATAATGAGCAGTTCTTC.

V gene TRBV2 combines with J gene TRBJ2-2; D remains ambiguous. The CDR3 is 15 residues long. CDR1 and CDR2 from the germline V gene are SNHLY and FYNNEI. V lost 6 bases and J lost 5, with 16 bases in between. DNA of the CDR3: TGTGCCAGCAGCGAATGGGCAGGAAGAACCGGGGAGCTGTTTTTT. This encodes CASSEWAGRTGELFF.